This TCR beta chain originates from a study of CXCR3-negative and CXCR3-positive naive CD8 T cells. Study results and limitations: Relative to CXCR3-negative naive cells, CXCR3-positive naive cells had more hydrophobic TRB CDR3s.

CDR3 length: 16 amino acids. Germline V lookup: CDR1 MNHEY, CDR2 SMNVEV (reference sequence). CD45RO-CCR7+CD27+CD95- marked naive CD8+ T cells. Libraries were UMI-labeled 5' RACE TRB cDNA. Following a re-call of the 5' RACE reads, TCRdb has one entry per CDR3 protein and lacks DNA. The sample table sets out more than 5,000 distinct CDR3 sequences. Judged by frequency, this clonotype is medium-sized (0.01 to 0.1%). The antigen remains undetermined. The sequenced sample was naive CXCR3+ CD8+ T cells from blood. The sample's subset: CD45RO-CCR7+CD27+CD95- naive CD8+ T cells expressing CXCR3 (TNR3+). This rearrangement joins TRBV27 to TRBJ2-1. The clonotype was recovered from a human donor in good health. Some clones in this sample may be carry-over from other donors' samples. The CDR3 sequence: CASSLSVGELYNEQFF.